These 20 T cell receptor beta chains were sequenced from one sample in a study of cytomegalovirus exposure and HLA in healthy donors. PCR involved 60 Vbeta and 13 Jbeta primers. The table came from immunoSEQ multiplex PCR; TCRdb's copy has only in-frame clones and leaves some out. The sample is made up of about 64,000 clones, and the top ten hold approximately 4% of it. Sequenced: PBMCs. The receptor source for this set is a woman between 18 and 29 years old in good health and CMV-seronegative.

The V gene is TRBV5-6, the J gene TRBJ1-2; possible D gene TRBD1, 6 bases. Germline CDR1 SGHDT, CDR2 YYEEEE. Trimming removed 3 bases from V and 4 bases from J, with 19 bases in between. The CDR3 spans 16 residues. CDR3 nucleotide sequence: TGTGCCAGCAGCTCCCCCCGTCTCCGGGGGGCCTATGGCTACACCTTC. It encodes CASSSPRLRGAYGYTF. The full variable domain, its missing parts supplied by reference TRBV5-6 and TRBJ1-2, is DAGVTQSPTHLIKTRGQQVTLRCSPKSGHDTVSWYQQALGQGPQFIFQYYEEEERQRGNFPDRFSGHQFPNYSSELNVNALLLGDSALYLCASSSPRLRGAYGYTFGSGTRLTVV.

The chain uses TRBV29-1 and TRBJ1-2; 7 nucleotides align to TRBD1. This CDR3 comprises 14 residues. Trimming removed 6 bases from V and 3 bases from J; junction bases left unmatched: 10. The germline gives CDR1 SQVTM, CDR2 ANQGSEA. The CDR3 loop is CSVLEQGGYYGYTF. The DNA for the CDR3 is TGCAGCGTCCTGGAGCAGGGGGGTTACTATGGCTACACCTTC.

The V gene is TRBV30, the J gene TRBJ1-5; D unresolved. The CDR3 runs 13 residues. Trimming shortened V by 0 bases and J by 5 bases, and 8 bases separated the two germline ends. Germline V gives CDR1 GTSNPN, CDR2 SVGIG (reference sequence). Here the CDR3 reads CAWSVNGYQPQHF. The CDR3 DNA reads TGTGCCTGGAGTGTAAACGGGTATCAGCCCCAGCATTTT.

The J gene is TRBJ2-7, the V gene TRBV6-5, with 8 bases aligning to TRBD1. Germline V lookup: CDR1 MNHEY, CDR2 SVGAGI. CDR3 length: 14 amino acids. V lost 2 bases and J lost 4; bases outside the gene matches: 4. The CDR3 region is CASSYDRGGYEQYF. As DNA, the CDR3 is TGTGCCAGCAGTTACGACAGGGGCGGATACGAGCAGTACTTC.

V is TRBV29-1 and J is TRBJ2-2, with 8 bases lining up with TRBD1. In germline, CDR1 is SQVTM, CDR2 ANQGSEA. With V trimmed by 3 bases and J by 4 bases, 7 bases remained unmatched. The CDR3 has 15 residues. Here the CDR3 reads CSVDSQGAGTGELFF. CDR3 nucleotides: TGCAGCGTTGACTCCCAGGGGGCCGGCACCGGGGAGCTGTTTTTT.

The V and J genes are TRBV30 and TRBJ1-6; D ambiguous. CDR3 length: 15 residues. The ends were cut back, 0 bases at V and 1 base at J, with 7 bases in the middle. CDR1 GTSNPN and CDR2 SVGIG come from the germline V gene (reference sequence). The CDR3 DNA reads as TGTGCCTGGAGTGTACTGTCATCCTATAATTCACCCCTCCACTTT. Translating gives CAWSVLSSYNSPLHF.

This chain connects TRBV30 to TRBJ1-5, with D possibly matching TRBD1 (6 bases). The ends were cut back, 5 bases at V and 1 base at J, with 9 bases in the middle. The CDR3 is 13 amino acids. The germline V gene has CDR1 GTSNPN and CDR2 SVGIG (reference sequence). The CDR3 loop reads CAWQQGSNQPQHF. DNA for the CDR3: TGTGCCTGGCAACAGGGCAGCAATCAGCCCCAGCATTTT. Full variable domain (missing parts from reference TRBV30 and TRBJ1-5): SQTIHQWPATLVQPVGSPLSLECTVEGTSNPNLYWYRQAAGRGLQLLFYSVGIGQISSEVPQNLSASRPQDRQFILSSKKLLLSDSGFYLCAWQQGSNQPQHFGDGTRLSIL.

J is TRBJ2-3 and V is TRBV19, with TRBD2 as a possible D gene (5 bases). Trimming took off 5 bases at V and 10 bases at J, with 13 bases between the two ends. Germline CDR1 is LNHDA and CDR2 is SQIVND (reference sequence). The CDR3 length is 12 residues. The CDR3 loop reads CASSGEHPAQYF. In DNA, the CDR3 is TGTGCCAGTAGTGGGGAGCACCCAGCGCAGTATTTT.

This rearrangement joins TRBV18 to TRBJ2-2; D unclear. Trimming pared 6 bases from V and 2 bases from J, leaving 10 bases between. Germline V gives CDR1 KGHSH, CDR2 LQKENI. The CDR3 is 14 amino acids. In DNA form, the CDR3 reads TGTGCCAGCTCTTTGTCACTTAACACCGGGGAGCTGTTTTTT. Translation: CASSLSLNTGELFF. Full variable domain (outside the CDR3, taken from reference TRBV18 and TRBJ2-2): NAGVMQNPRHLVRRRGQEARLRCSPMKGHSHVYWYRQLPEEGLKFMVYLQKENIIDESGMPKERFSAEFPKEGPSILRIQQVVRGDSAAYFCASSLSLNTGELFFGEGSRLTVL.

The CDR3 DNA reads TGTGCCAGCAGCGACACGACTACGGGGGTGGACGGGAATACGCAGTATTTT. Amino acids: CASSDTTTGVDGNTQYF. V gene TRBV9 combines with J gene TRBJ2-3; D may be TRBD2 (6 bases). V lost 3 bases, J lost 7 bases, and 24 bases lay in between. The germline V gene encodes CDR1 SGDLS and CDR2 YYNGEE. This CDR3 region has 17 residues.

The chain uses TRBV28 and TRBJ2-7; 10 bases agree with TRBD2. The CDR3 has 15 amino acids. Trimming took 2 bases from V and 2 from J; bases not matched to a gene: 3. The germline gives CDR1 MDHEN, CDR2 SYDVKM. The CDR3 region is CASSLALAGTYEQYF. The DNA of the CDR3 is TGTGCCAGCAGTTTAGCACTAGCGGGAACCTACGAGCAGTACTTC.

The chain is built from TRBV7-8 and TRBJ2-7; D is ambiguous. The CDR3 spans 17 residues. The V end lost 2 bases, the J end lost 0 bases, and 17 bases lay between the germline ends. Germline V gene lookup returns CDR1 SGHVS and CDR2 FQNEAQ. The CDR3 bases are TGTGCCAGCAGCTTACCCAACAGAAATTGGAACTCCTACGAGCAGTACTTC. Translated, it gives CASSLPNRNWNSYEQYF.

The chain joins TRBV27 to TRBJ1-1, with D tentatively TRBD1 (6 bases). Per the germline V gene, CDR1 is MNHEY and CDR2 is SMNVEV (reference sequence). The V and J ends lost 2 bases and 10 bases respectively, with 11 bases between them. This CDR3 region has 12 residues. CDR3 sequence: CASSLGRGVAFF. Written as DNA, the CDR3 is TGTGCCAGCAGTTTAGGCAGGGGTGTAGCTTTCTTT.

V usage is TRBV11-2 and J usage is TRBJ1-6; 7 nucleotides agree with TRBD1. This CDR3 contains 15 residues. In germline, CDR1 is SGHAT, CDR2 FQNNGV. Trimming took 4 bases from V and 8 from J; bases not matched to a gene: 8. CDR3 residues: CASSSAQGTDSPLHF. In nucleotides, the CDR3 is TGTGCCAGCAGCTCCGCACAGGGGACGGATTCACCCCTCCACTTT.

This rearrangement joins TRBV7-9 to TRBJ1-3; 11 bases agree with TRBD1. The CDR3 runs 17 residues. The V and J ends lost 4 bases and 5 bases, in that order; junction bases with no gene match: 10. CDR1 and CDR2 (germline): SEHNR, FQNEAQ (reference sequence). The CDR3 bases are TGTGCCAGCAGCTCTGCTTCCGGGACAGGGGGTCGAAACACCATATATTTT. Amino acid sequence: CASSSASGTGGRNTIYF.

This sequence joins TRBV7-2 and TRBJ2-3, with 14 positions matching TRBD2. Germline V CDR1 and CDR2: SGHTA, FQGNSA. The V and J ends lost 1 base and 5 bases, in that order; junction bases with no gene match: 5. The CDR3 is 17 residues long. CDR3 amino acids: CASSLEGLAGVGDTQYF. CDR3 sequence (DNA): TGTGCCAGCAGCTTAGAGGGACTAGCGGGAGTTGGAGATACGCAGTATTTT.

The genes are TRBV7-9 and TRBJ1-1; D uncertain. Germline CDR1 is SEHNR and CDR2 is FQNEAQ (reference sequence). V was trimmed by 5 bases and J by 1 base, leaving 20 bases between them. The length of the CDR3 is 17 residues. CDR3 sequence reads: CASSRPDSSVGNTEAFF. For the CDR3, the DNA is TGTGCCAGCAGCCGTCCGGACTCTTCTGTGGGGAACACTGAAGCTTTCTTT.

For the CDR3, the DNA is TGTGCCAGCTCACCATCGGACAGGGGACCCTACGAGCAGTACTTC. This gives the protein CASSPSDRGPYEQYF. The chain employs TRBV18 and TRBJ2-7; 9 bases are a match to TRBD1. This CDR3 has 15 amino acids. CDR1 is KGHSH, CDR2 LQKENI, per germline. Trimming removed 2 bases from V and 2 bases from J; junction bases left unmatched: 4.

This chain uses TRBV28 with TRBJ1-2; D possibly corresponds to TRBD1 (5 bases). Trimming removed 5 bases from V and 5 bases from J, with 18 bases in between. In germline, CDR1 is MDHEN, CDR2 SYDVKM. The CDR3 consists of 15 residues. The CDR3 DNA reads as TGTGCCAGCAGTGGGATCAAGGGGAATATGTATGGCTACACCTTC. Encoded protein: CASSGIKGNMYGYTF.

The CDR3 region is CASTRAGYEQYF. As DNA, the CDR3 is TGTGCCAGCACCCGAGCGGGGTACGAGCAGTACTTC. This chain connects TRBV6-6 to TRBJ2-7; 7 bases are shared with TRBD2. Trimming at V came to 7 bases and at J to 4 bases, leaving 4 bases not matched to a gene. The germline CDR1 and CDR2 sequences are MNHNY and SVGAGI (reference sequence). The length of the CDR3 is 12 residues.